The entry that follows covers one T cell receptor (beta chain) sequence. Its target is unknown. The data derive from a study of type 1 regulatory T cells. The overall study: An in vitro protocol generated T-allo10, a Tr1-enriched, alloantigen-specific CD4 T cell product. Study-level points and caveats: Compared with non-Tr1 cells, Tr1 cells showed a narrower TCR repertoire.

The trim removed 4 bases at V and 4 bases at J, leaving 6 bases unmatched. Germline V gene lookup returns CDR1 SGHRS and CDR2 YFSETQ. This CDR3 has 14 residues. TCRdb analysed the reads with MiXCR anew, one entry per CDR3 protein. Of just under 65,000 distinct CDR3 sequences listed, more than 45% are singletons. The sequenced sample was cultured non-Tr1 T cells, either the whole culture or a sorted T cell fraction (not recorded which). The sequence came from a human donor in good health. V gene TRBV5-1 combines with J gene TRBJ2-7; 9 bases line up with TRBD1. The CDR3 sequence: CASSPSGQGYEQYF. CDR3 bases: TGCGCCAGCAGCCCGTCGGGACAGGGTTACGAGCAGTACTTC.